Listed below are T cell receptor beta chains from one sample, sequenced in a study of glioma-infiltrating T cells after dendritic cell vaccination. TCRdb's copy holds only in-frame clones and misses some; the assay was immunoSEQ multiplex PCR. The sample lists some 87,000 clones; over 65% were seen once. This sample comprised blood, obtained before dendritic cell vaccination. All receptors derive from a human donor with glioblastoma. Each CDR3 is given with its conserved first and last residue. D genes are given only for firm matches. Not all rows give a size; the values are once, few, many and, for expanded clones, a class.

D	V	J	size	CDR3	DNA
-	TRBV4-2	TRBJ1-2	-	CASSQDAGASGYGYTF	TGTGCCAGCAGCCAAGACGCGGGGGCTTCGGGCTATGGCTACACCTTC
-	TRBV2	TRBJ2-7	-	CASSRGPSLSYEQYF	TGTGCCAGCAGTCGCGGTCCTTCCCTCTCCTACGAGCAGTACTTC
TRBD1	TRBV30	TRBJ1-2	once	CAWSVDRGQGGYTF	TGTGCCTGGAGTGTAGACAGGGGGCAAGGTGGCTACACCTTC
-	TRBV7-2	TRBJ2-7	once	CASRAGIYYEQYF	TGTGCCAGCAGGGCCGGGATATACTACGAGCAGTACTTC
TRBD1	TRBV10-3	TRBJ1-1	-	CAISTAGQNREAFF	TGTGCCATCAGTACCGCGGGACAGAACAGGGAAGCTTTCTTT
TRBD1	TRBV7-3	TRBJ1-2	-	CASTSPGQGVAGYTF	TGTGCCAGCACTTCCCCCGGACAGGGGGTAGCTGGCTACACCTTC
TRBD2	TRBV2	TRBJ2-7	-	CASSEGGGKYYEQYF	TGTGCCAGCAGTGAGGGGGGGGGTAAATACTACGAGCAGTACTTC
TRBD2	TRBV29-1	TRBJ2-7	-	CSALKGMGGPYEQYF	TGCAGCGCCTTAAAAGGTATGGGAGGGCCCTACGAGCAGTACTTC
-	TRBV16	TRBJ1-3	-	CASSQSPGGNTIYF	TGTGCCAGCAGCCAATCCCCGGGTGGAAACACCATATATTTT
-	TRBV18	TRBJ2-7	-	CASSPLTGYDTYEQYF	TGTGCCAGCTCACCGTTAACAGGGTACGACACCTACGAGCAGTACTTC
-	TRBV6-6	TRBJ1-1	-	CASSLLTGLYEAFF	TGTGCCAGCAGTTTACTTACAGGGCTGTATGAAGCTTTCTTT
-	TRBV7-9	TRBJ2-7	-	CASSGGGQYEQYF	TGTGCCAGCAGTGGTGGAGGGCAATACGAGCAGTACTTC
-	TRBV7-9	TRBJ2-1	-	CASSFLTAQFF	TGTGCCAGCAGCTTTTTGACAGCGCAGTTCTTC
-	TRBV18	TRBJ1-1	-	CASSPPGQVSEAFF	TGTGCCAGCTCACCACCGGGGCAGGTCTCTGAAGCTTTCTTT
-	TRBV4-2	TRBJ2-7	-	CASSQEGGTGAPYEQYF	TGTGCCAGCAGCCAAGAGGGGGGGACGGGGGCCCCCTACGAGCAGTACTTC
-	TRBV15	TRBJ2-1	once	CATHAAPGGSYNEQFF	TGTGCCACCCATGCAGCCCCCGGAGGTTCCTACAATGAGCAGTTCTTC
-	TRBV7-8	TRBJ1-1	-	CASSLGQGTEAFF	TGTGCCAGCAGCTTAGGGCAGGGCACTGAAGCTTTCTTT
TRBD1	TRBV5-1	TRBJ1-3	-	CASSFGTGKRAGNTIYF	TGCGCCAGCAGCTTCGGGACAGGGAAGAGAGCTGGAAACACCATATATTTT
TRBD1	TRBV10-2	TRBJ2-2	once	CASSARDRRNTGELFF	TGCGCCAGCAGTGCACGGGACAGGAGGAACACCGGGGAGCTGTTTTTT
TRBD2	TRBV7-6	TRBJ2-7	-	CASSLYGRPYEQYF	TGTGCCAGCAGCTTATACGGGAGGCCCTACGAGCAGTACTTC
-	TRBV6-5	TRBJ2-3	-	CASTLDRGDTQYF	TGTGCCAGCACCCTCGACCGGGGGGATACGCAGTATTTT
TRBD1	TRBV27	TRBJ2-7	-	CASSWFRDRGNEQYF	TGTGCCAGCAGTTGGTTCCGGGACAGGGGCAACGAGCAGTACTTC